Listed here are 32 T cell receptor beta chains from one sample, sequenced in a study of T cell responses to AZD1222 COVID-19 vaccine. Sequenced by immunoSEQ multiplex PCR; TCRdb stores in-frame clones only, minus some. This sample has about 160,000 clones, with roughly 90% found just once. Sequencing used peripheral blood, obtained 28 days after the second AZD1222 dose. These receptor sequences come from an adult who received the AZD1222 COVID-19 vaccine.

V and J are TRBV30 and TRBJ1-1, with D possibly being TRBD1 (5 bases). The CDR3 sequence is 14 residues long. The germline gives CDR1 GTSNPN, CDR2 SVGIG (reference sequence). Trimming took 0 bases from V and 1 from J, leaving 9 bases between them. This chain's CDR3 is CAWSVYRTNTEAFF. The CDR3 bases are TGTGCCTGGAGTGTCTACAGGACGAACACTGAAGCTTTCTTT.

J is TRBJ2-1 and V is TRBV6-2 or TRBV6-3; D is undetermined. Germline V CDR1 and CDR2: MNHEY, SVGEGT. V lost 4 bases to trimming and J lost 1 base, with 2 bases between them. This CDR3 has 12 residues. CDR3 nucleotides: TGTGCCAGCAGTTTTTCCTACAATGAGCAGTTCTTC. Its translation: CASSFSYNEQFF.

V usage is TRBV4-2 and J usage is TRBJ2-7, with 7 bases that match TRBD1. The CDR3 loop spans 15 amino acids. Germline V CDR1 and CDR2: LGHNA, YNFKEQ. The junction had 4 bases not matched to a gene; V was cut back by 0 bases and J by 2 bases. CDR3 protein: CASSQDSGQPYEQYF. As DNA, the CDR3 is TGTGCCAGCAGCCAAGACTCGGGACAGCCCTACGAGCAGTACTTC.

This chain joins TRBV5-4 and TRBJ2-3; unclear D gene. Between the trimmed V and J ends, which lost 0 bases and 1 base, there was a span of 9 bases. The CDR3 runs 15 residues. The germline V gene encodes CDR1 SGHNT and CDR2 YYREEE (reference sequence). CDR3 sequence (DNA): TGTGCCAGCAGCTTGGAAAGAGGTCGCACAGATACGCAGTATTTT. The encoded protein is CASSLERGRTDTQYF.

The chain links TRBV5-6 to TRBJ2-1, with unresolved D. Germline CDR1 is SGHDT and CDR2 is YYEEEE. The CDR3 is 11 residues long. Trimming took off 1 base at V and 10 bases at J, with 6 bases between the two ends. The CDR3, as DNA: TGTGCCAGCAGCTTGTTCCGAGAGCAGTTCTTC. It is translated as CASSLFREQFF.

V and J are TRBV10-3 and TRBJ2-3; 8 positions agree with TRBD2. This CDR3 spans 16 amino acids. Trimming at V came to 0 bases and at J to 0 bases, leaving 2 bases not matched to a gene. Germline CDR1 ENHRY, CDR2 SYGVKD. CDR3 loop: CAISESASGSTDTQYF. The CDR3 region has the DNA TGTGCCATCAGTGAGTCGGCTAGCGGGAGCACAGATACGCAGTATTTT.

The chain has TRBV19 and TRBJ2-4, with D tentatively TRBD2 (6 bases). This CDR3 is built from 14 residues. Deletions cut 3 bases from V and 8 bases from J, with 14 bases between. Looked up from germline, CDR1 is LNHDA and CDR2 is SQIVND (reference sequence). The CDR3 spells CASSIQLAGHIQYF. The CDR3 DNA reads as TGTGCCAGTAGTATCCAACTAGCAGGGCACATTCAGTACTTC.

This clone appeared once. The chain employs TRBV28 and TRBJ2-5; 8 bases agree with TRBD2. Trimming took 5 bases from V and 7 from J; bases not matched to a gene: 15. Germline CDR1 and CDR2: MDHEN and SYDVKM. CDR3 length: 16 residues. In DNA form, the CDR3 reads TGTGCCAGCAGTCTAGGGACTACCGGGGGGGCTGGGACCCAGTACTTC. Protein sequence: CASSLGTTGGAGTQYF.

This clone was seen once. The J gene is TRBJ2-5, the V gene TRBV24-1; 11 bases map to TRBD2. CDR3 length equals 15 residues. The J segment lost 0 bases and the V segment lost 10 bases, leaving 6 bases of the junction unmatched. Germline V gene sequence: CDR1 KGHDR, CDR2 SFDVKD. CDR3 DNA sequence: TGTGCCACTAGTATAGCGGGAGGGTACCAAGAGACCCAGTACTTC. Amino acids: CATSIAGGYQETQYF.

This chain uses TRBV15 with TRBJ1-1, with 9 positions matching TRBD1. CDR1 and CDR2 (germline): LNHNV, YYDKDF (reference sequence). This CDR3 is 15 amino acids long. V trimming: 5 bases; J trimming: 4 bases; junction bases outside the gene matches: 8. Here the CDR3 DNA reads TGTGCCACCAGCGGTAGGACAGGGGAGGGCACTGAAGCTTTCTTT. Translating gives CATSGRTGEGTEAFF. Variable domain in full (rest from reference TRBV15 and TRBJ1-1): DAMVIQNPRYQVTQFGKPVTLSCSQTLNHNVMYWYQQKSSQAPKLLFHYYDKDFNNEADTPDNFQSRRPNTSFCFLDIRSPGLGDTAMYLCATSGRTGEGTEAFFGQGTRLTVV.

The V and J genes are TRBV21-1 and TRBJ1-2. TRBV21-1 corresponds to a pseudogene. The CDR3 is 12 amino acids. The CDR3, as DNA: TGTGCCAGCAGCACCCCCCTATATCGCTACACCTTC. This encodes CASSTPLYRYTF.

The sample holds one count of this clone. This chain joins TRBV11-2 and TRBJ2-1; 8 bases are shared with TRBD2. The V gene's germline CDR1 is SGHAT and CDR2 FQNNGV. This CDR3 region has 17 residues. Trimming cost V 1 base and J 1 base; bases outside gene matches: 6. This CDR3 is CASSLVASGRSYNEQFF. CDR3 nucleotides: TGTGCCAGCAGCTTAGTGGCTAGCGGGCGTTCCTACAATGAGCAGTTCTTC.

The V and J genes are TRBV29-1 and TRBJ2-7; perhaps TRBD1 as D (7 bases). V lost 6 bases and J 3 bases, leaving 12 bases between the germline ends. This CDR3 has 12 residues. Germline V gene sequence: CDR1 SQVTM, CDR2 ANQGSEA. In DNA form, the CDR3 reads TGCAGCGTCCCAGGGGGGAGCTACGAGCAGTACTTC. It encodes CSVPGGSYEQYF.

The chain employs TRBV7-8 and TRBJ1-2; a weak D match, TRBD1 (5 bases). V was clipped by 2 bases and J by 1 base, with 20 bases between them. This CDR3 comprises 18 residues. Germline CDR1 SGHVS, CDR2 FQNEAQ. The DNA of the CDR3 is TGTGCCAGCAGCTTATATGCGGGGGATTCGGGGGTTAACTATGGCTACACCTTC. It specifies CASSLYAGDSGVNYGYTF. Based on the CDR3 plus reference TRBV7-8 and TRBJ1-2, the full variable domain is GAGVSQSPRYKVAKRGQDVALRCDPISGHVSLFWYQQALGQGPEFLTYFQNEAQLDKSGLPSDRFFAERPEGSVSTLKIQRTQQEDSAVYLCASSLYAGDSGVNYGYTFGSGTRLTVV.

The rearrangement joins TRBV19 to TRBJ1-2; D might be TRBD1 (5 bases). Trimming took 0 bases from V and 2 from J, leaving 13 bases between them. This CDR3 is built from 16 residues. Germline CDR1 and CDR2: LNHDA and SQIVND (reference sequence). In nucleotides, the CDR3 is TGTGCCAGTAGTATAGATGGGTTCGCAGGGAACTATGGCTACACCTTC. It specifies CASSIDGFAGNYGYTF.

This rearrangement joins TRBV6-2 or TRBV6-3 to TRBJ2-3; 7 bases are a match to TRBD1. The CDR3 is 19 amino acids. Germline CDR1 and CDR2: MNHEY and SVGEGT. Germline trimming cut 0 bases from V and 0 bases from J; bases unmatched to any gene: 12. The CDR3 loop is CASSYSTGTETLSTDTQYF. CDR3 sequence (DNA): TGTGCCAGCAGTTACTCGACAGGGACCGAAACCTTAAGCACAGATACGCAGTATTTT.

By its share, this clone is medium-sized (0.01 to 0.1%). V is TRBV5-4 and J is TRBJ2-7; D not certain. CDR1 is SGHNT, CDR2 YYREEE, per germline (reference sequence). V shed 3 bases and J shed 6 bases, with 7 bases lying between them. The CDR3 has 11 residues. This CDR3 is CASSSEFEQYF. DNA for the CDR3: TGTGCCAGCAGCTCGGAGTTCGAGCAGTACTTC.

This clone was seen a single time. The rearrangement links TRBV4-1 to TRBJ1-1; D is unresolved. CDR1 is MGHRA, CDR2 YSYEKL, per germline. The V gene lost 0 bases and the J gene lost 2 bases, with 7 bases spanning the gap. This CDR3 is built from 14 residues. The CDR3 loop is CASSQDHSNTEAFF. CDR3 in DNA: TGCGCCAGCAGCCAAGATCACAGCAACACTGAAGCTTTCTTT.

This chain uses TRBV27 with TRBJ2-1; D uncertain. Trimming stripped 5 bases from V and 5 bases from J, with 13 bases between. There are 14 residues in the CDR3. Germline V gives CDR1 MNHEY, CDR2 SMNVEV (reference sequence). The CDR3 sequence is CASSPYPPDNEQFF. CDR3 DNA sequence: TGTGCCAGCAGTCCCTACCCCCCGGACAATGAGCAGTTCTTC.

The chain carries TRBV28 and TRBJ1-5; TRBD1 might be the D (5 bases). CDR3 length: 17 amino acids. The germline V gene has CDR1 MDHEN and CDR2 SYDVKM. The V end was cut by 5 bases, the J end by 7 bases, with 24 bases between. The DNA for the CDR3 is TGTGCCAGCAGTCGAAGTCTAAAAACCGGGACGAAACAGCCCCAGCATTTT. It encodes CASSRSLKTGTKQPQHF.

The V gene is TRBV15, the J gene TRBJ2-3, with a possible D match to TRBD2 (6 bases). This CDR3 has 15 amino acids. Per germline, CDR1 LNHNV and CDR2 YYDKDF (reference sequence). Trimming took off 3 bases at V and 3 bases at J, with 13 bases between the two ends. The CDR3 loop is CATSRGRLVTDTQYF. The DNA of the CDR3 is TGTGCCACCAGCAGGGGGAGACTAGTAACAGATACGCAGTATTTT.

V and J are TRBV7-2 and TRBJ1-2; TRBD1 aligns across 8 bases. Trimming cost V 5 bases and J 8 bases; bases outside gene matches: 16. Germline CDR1 and CDR2: SGHTA and FQGNSA. CDR3 size: 16 residues. The CDR3 bases are TGTGCCAGCAGCGCCACTGGAGACAGGGGACCGCGAGGCTACACCTTC. This codes for CASSATGDRGPRGYTF.

The count of this clone is one. The rearrangement uses TRBV28 and TRBJ2-5; 15 nucleotides agree with TRBD2. J was trimmed by 0 bases and V by 4 bases; bases with no gene match: 9. CDR3 length: 19 amino acids. CDR1 is MDHEN, CDR2 SYDVKM, per germline. For the CDR3, the DNA is TGTGCCAGCAGTTCGGGACTAGCGGGAGGAGGGGGGCACCAAGAGACCCAGTACTTC. Protein: CASSSGLAGGGGHQETQYF.

This chain connects TRBV3-1 (or the pseudogene TRBV3-2) to TRBJ1-4, with D unclear. The length of the CDR3 is 14 residues. V was clipped by 5 bases and J by 2 bases, with 9 bases between them. Germline CDR1 LGHDT, CDR2 YNNKEL (reference sequence). For the CDR3, the DNA is TGTGCCAGCAGCTATCGTGGGACTAATGAAAAACTGTTTTTT. As protein: CASSYRGTNEKLFF.

V and J are TRBV30 and TRBJ2-7; TRBD2 is a possible D gene (6 bases). V was shortened by 1 base and J by 9 bases, with 10 bases between the two germline ends. This CDR3 has 11 residues. Germline-derived CDR1 and CDR2 are GTSNPN and SVGIG (reference sequence). This chain's CDR3 is CAWSAGGTQYF. The CDR3, as DNA: TGTGCCTGGAGTGCGGGCGGGACGCAGTACTTC.

The J gene is TRBJ1-5, the V gene TRBV4-1; 9 nucleotides align to TRBD1. The CDR3 is 17 residues long. CDR1 is MGHRA and CDR2 is YSYEKL in the germline V gene. V trimming: 0 bases; J trimming: 9 bases; junction bases outside the gene matches: 12. The CDR3 coding sequence is TGCGCCAGCAGCCAAGATCGGACAGGGGCTCCAATCTTGCCCCAGCATTTT. Protein sequence: CASSQDRTGAPILPQHF.

Only one count was recorded for this clone. V usage is TRBV7-2 and J usage is TRBJ2-7, with 8 bases fitting TRBD2. Germline V gives CDR1 SGHTA, CDR2 FQGNSA. With 2 bases clipped from V and 3 bases from J, the junction kept 6 bases outside the gene matches. The CDR3 runs 15 residues. DNA of the CDR3: TGTGCCAGCAGCTTACTCCGGGAGGGGATCTACGAGCAGTACTTC. Protein sequence: CASSLLREGIYEQYF.

This clone appeared a single time. This rearrangement joins TRBV4-3 to TRBJ1-4; 9 nucleotides align to TRBD1. V trimming: 0 bases; J trimming: 4 bases; junction bases outside the gene matches: 9. Germline V lookup: CDR1 LGHNA, CDR2 YSLEER. This CDR3 is 18 amino acids long. The CDR3 region has the DNA TGCGCCAGCAGCCAAGATTGGAACAGGGGGCTAGATAATGAAAAACTGTTTTTT. As protein: CASSQDWNRGLDNEKLFF.

This clone was recorded once. The CDR3 loop is CASNLAGGGETQYF. CDR3 nucleotide sequence: TGTGCCAGCAACCTAGCGGGAGGCGGAGAGACCCAGTACTTC. The chain recombines TRBV28 with TRBJ2-5; TRBD2 aligns across 11 bases. Trimming at V came to 7 bases and at J to 4 bases, leaving 5 bases not matched to a gene. This CDR3 is built from 14 residues. CDR1 and CDR2 (germline): MDHEN, SYDVKM. Based on the CDR3 plus reference TRBV28 and TRBJ2-5, the full variable domain is DVKVTQSSRYLVKRTGEKVFLECVQDMDHENMFWYRQDPGLGLRLIYFSYDVKMKEKGDIPEGYSVSREKKERFSLILESASTNQTSMYLCASNLAGGGETQYFGPGTRLLVL.

The chain links TRBV7-2 to TRBJ2-1, with 12 bases aligning to TRBD2. The germline gives CDR1 SGHTA, CDR2 FQGNSA. With 5 bases clipped from V and 7 bases from J, the junction kept 6 bases outside the gene matches. This CDR3 region has 15 residues. DNA for the CDR3: TGTGCCAGCAGCATGGGGACTAGCGGGCCAAATGAGCAGTTCTTC. It yields the protein CASSMGTSGPNEQFF.

V gene TRBV14 combines with J gene TRBJ1-1, with 11 nucleotides matching TRBD1. Germline V gene sequence: CDR1 SGHDN, CDR2 FVKESK. This CDR3 is 15 amino acids long. The CDR3 reads CAHGTGGLGNTEAFF. The CDR3 DNA sequence: TGTGCTCATGGGACAGGGGGTTTGGGGAACACTGAAGCTTTCTTT.

This clone was counted once. The gene calls are TRBV5-1 and TRBJ1-1; TRBD1 is a possible D gene (6 bases). The CDR3 is made up of 13 amino acids. Trimming removed 5 bases at V and 3 bases at J, with 11 bases between. CDR1 and CDR2 (germline): SGHRS, YFSETQ. CDR3 region: CASRNTGYTEAFF. The CDR3 DNA reads TGCGCCAGCAGAAATACAGGGTACACTGAAGCTTTCTTT.